The source of this T cell receptor (beta chain) is a study of blood T cells in healthy people across ages. CDR3 size: 12 residues. Germline loops: CDR1 SGDLS, CDR2 YYNGEE. Unmatched junction bases numbered 3, after V lost 4 bases and J lost 5 bases. Healthy Russian Caucasian donors spanned ages about 6 to 95 years. Per sample, at least 5 micrograms of total RNA were extracted. The authors ran a second PCR of 7 to 11 cycles using a sample-barcoded 5' primer and a J-beta primer mix. TCRdb recomputed calls from the 5' RACE reads with MiXCR, one row per CDR3 protein. The sample contains 730,000 or so distinct CDR3 sequences, around two fifths of which appear only once.

This TCR was recovered from a man older than 75 in good health. Sequenced: blood. The V gene is TRBV9, the J gene TRBJ2-7; 7 bases fit TRBD1. CDR3: CASSYGTDEQYF. CDR3 nucleotides: TGTGCCAGCAGCTACGGGACAGACGAGCAGTACTTC. The full variable domain, in which reference TRBV9 and TRBJ2-7 provide the parts outside the CDR3, is DSGVTQTPKHLITATGQRVTLRCSPRSGDLSVYWYQQSLDQGLQFLIQYYNGEERAKGNILERFSAQQFPDLHSELNLSSLELGDSALYFCASSYGTDEQYFGPGTRLTVT.